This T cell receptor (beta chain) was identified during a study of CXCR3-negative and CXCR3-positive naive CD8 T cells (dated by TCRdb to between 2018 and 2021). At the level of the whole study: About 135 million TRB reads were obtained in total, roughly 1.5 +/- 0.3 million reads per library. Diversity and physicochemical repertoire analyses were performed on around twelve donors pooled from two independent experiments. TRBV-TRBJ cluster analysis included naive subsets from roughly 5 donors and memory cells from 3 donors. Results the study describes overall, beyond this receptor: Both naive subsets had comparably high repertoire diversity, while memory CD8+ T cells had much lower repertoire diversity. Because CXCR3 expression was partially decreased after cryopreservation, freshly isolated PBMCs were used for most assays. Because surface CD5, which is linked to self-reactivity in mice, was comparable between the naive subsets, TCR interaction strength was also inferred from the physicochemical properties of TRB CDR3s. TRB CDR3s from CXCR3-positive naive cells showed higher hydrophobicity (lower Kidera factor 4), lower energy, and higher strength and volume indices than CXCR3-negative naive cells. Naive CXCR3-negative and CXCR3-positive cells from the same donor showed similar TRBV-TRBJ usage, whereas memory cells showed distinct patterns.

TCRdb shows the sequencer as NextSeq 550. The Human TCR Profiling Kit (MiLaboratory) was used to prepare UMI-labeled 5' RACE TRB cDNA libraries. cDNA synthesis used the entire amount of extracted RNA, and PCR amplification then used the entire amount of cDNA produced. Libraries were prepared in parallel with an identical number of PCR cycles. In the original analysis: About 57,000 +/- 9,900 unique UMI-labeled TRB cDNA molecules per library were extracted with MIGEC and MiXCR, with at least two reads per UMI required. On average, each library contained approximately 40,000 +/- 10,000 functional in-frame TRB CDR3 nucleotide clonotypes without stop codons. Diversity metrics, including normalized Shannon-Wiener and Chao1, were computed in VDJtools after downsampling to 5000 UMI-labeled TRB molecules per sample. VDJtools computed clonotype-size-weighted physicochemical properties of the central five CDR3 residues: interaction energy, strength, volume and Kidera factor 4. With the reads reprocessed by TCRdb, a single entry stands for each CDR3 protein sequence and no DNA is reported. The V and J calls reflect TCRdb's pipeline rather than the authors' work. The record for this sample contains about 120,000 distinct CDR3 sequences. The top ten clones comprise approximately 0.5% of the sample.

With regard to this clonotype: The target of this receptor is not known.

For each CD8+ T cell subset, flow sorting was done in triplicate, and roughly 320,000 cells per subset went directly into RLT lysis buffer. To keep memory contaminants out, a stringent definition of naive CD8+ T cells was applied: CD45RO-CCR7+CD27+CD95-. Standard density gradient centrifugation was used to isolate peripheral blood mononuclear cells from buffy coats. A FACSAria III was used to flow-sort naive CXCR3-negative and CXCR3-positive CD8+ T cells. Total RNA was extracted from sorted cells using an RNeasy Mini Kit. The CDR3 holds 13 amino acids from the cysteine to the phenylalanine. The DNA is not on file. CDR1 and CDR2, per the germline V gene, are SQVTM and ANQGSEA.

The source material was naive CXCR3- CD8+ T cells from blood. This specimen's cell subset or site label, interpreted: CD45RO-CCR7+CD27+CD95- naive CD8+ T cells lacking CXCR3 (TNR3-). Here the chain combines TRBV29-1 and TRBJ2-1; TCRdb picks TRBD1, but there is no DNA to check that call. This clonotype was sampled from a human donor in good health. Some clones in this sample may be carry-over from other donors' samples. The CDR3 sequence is CSLQRTDYNEQFF.